The 12 T cell receptor beta chains below all came from one sample that was sequenced in a study of T cell changes during pregnancy in multiple sclerosis. This table comes from immunoSEQ multiplex PCR, and its TCRdb copy is limited to in-frame clones, with some not included. Among about 46,000 clones, about 90% were seen once, and the ten largest hold roughly 0.4%. This sample comprised CD4+ T cells from peripheral blood mononuclear cells, obtained after pregnancy. Receptors were obtained from a female donor with multiple sclerosis, enrolled in a pregnancy study.

This chain links TRBV30 with TRBJ2-3; maybe TRBD2 (6 bases). The CDR3 loop spans 13 amino acids. CDR1 GTSNPN and CDR2 SVGIG come from the germline V gene (reference sequence). V shed 6 bases and J shed 1 base, with 11 bases lying between them. In DNA, the CDR3 is TGTGCCTGCGGGAGTACAGGCACAGATACGCAGTATTTT. Translating it yields CACGSTGTDTQYF.

The chain recombines TRBV10-1 with TRBJ2-7, with D perhaps matching TRBD1 (6 bases). Germline lookup yields CDR1 WNHNN and CDR2 SYGVQD (reference sequence). This CDR3 region has 14 residues. The V and J ends lost 0 bases and 3 bases respectively, with 9 bases between them. CDR3 residues: CASSESGDNYEQYF. The CDR3 region has the DNA TGCGCCAGCAGTGAGTCAGGGGACAACTACGAGCAGTACTTC.

This clone showed up just once. This sequence joins TRBV6-1 and TRBJ2-1, with 9 bases that match TRBD2. Germline assignment: CDR1 MNHNS and CDR2 SASEGT. The CDR3 length is 14 residues. The ends lost 7 bases at V and 9 bases at J; junction bases unmatched: 10. In DNA form, the CDR3 reads TGTGCCAGCACTCCTAGCGGGAATGTCGGTGAGCAGTTCTTC. Translated: CASTPSGNVGEQFF.

The rearrangement joins TRBV18 to TRBJ1-3; weak D call: TRBD1 (5 bases). V was shortened by 0 bases and J by 2 bases, with 14 bases between the two germline ends. This CDR3 spans 17 amino acids. The germline CDR1 and CDR2 sequences are KGHSH and LQKENI. The CDR3 region has the DNA TGTGCCAGCTCACCACCGCGCTCCAGGGAAACTGGAAACACCATATATTTT. Amino acids: CASSPPRSRETGNTIYF.

As for this clone: The sample has other DNA sequences that encode this CDR3 too. V is TRBV18 and J is TRBJ2-5; D remains unclear. CDR1 and CDR2 (germline): KGHSH, LQKENI. V shed 0 bases and J shed 2 bases, with 4 bases lying between them. CDR3 length equals 13 residues. CDR3 nucleotide sequence: TGTGCCAGCTCACCACCCCAGCAAGAGACCCAGTACTTC. Translation gives CASSPPQQETQYF.

The J gene is TRBJ2-7, the V gene TRBV5-1; TRBD1 aligns across 8 bases. The CDR3 covers 15 residues. V was pared by 0 bases and J by 4 bases, with 6 bases of the junction left unmatched. The germline V gene has CDR1 SGHRS and CDR2 YFSETQ. The CDR3 region is CASSLGQGASYEQYF. The CDR3, as DNA: TGCGCCAGCAGCTTGGGGCAGGGGGCTTCTTACGAGCAGTACTTC.

The V gene is TRBV19, the J gene TRBJ2-2; TRBD2 might be the D (5 bases). Looked up from germline, CDR1 is LNHDA and CDR2 is SQIVND (reference sequence). The germline V and J ends were trimmed by 9 bases and 6 bases, with 17 bases remaining between them. The CDR3 totals 14 residues. In DNA, the CDR3 is TGTGCCAGCGAGGCTAGCATTGATCCCGGGGAGCTGTTTTTT. Protein: CASEASIDPGELFF.

The chain links TRBV27 to TRBJ2-1, with TRBD1 matching over 10 bases. There are 18 residues in the CDR3. J gave up 1 base and V 5 bases, and 11 bases lay outside the gene matches. Germline V gene data show CDR1 as MNHEY and CDR2 as SMNVEV (reference sequence). CDR3 sequence reads: CASSPRQGAVSSYNEQFF. For the CDR3, the DNA is TGTGCCAGCAGTCCCCGACAGGGGGCAGTCTCGTCCTACAATGAGCAGTTCTTC.

The chain recombines TRBV9 with TRBJ2-1, with D unresolved. The CDR3 totals 17 residues. V lost 0 bases and J 0 bases, leaving 13 bases between the germline ends. The germline CDR1 and CDR2 sequences are SGDLS and YYNGEE. DNA for the CDR3: TGTGCCAGCAGCGTAGATTCGGGTACCAGCTCCTACAATGAGCAGTTCTTC. Its protein is CASSVDSGTSSYNEQFF.

V usage is TRBV28 and J usage is TRBJ2-7; possible D gene TRBD2, 6 bases. Deletions cut 5 bases from V and 5 bases from J, with 10 bases between. Looked up from germline, CDR1 is MDHEN and CDR2 is SYDVKM. This CDR3 is 12 amino acids long. The CDR3 bases are TGTGCCAGCAGTCTACTAGCAAACGAGCAGTACTTC. As protein: CASSLLANEQYF.

CDR3 residues: CATSRETAYQPQHF. The CDR3 bases are TGTGCCACCAGCAGGGAGACAGCCTATCAGCCCCAGCATTTT. V usage is TRBV15 and J usage is TRBJ1-5; tentative D call: TRBD1 (5 bases). V was clipped by 3 bases and J by 5 bases, with 11 bases between them. Germline V gene data show CDR1 as LNHNV and CDR2 as YYDKDF (reference sequence). CDR3 size: 14 residues. Variable domain in full (rest from reference TRBV15 and TRBJ1-5): DAMVIQNPRYQVTQFGKPVTLSCSQTLNHNVMYWYQQKSSQAPKLLFHYYDKDFNNEADTPDNFQSRRPNTSFCFLDIRSPGLGDTAMYLCATSRETAYQPQHFGDGTRLSIL.

The chain's CDR3 is CASSDPGQGDGNEQFF. Written as DNA, the CDR3 is TGTGCCAGCAGTGACCCGGGACAGGGAGACGGCAATGAGCAGTTCTTC. The V gene is TRBV6-1, the J gene TRBJ2-1; TRBD1 aligns across 9 bases. The ends lost 3 bases at V and 6 bases at J; junction bases unmatched: 9. Germline-derived CDR1 and CDR2 are MNHNS and SASEGT. This CDR3 has 16 residues.